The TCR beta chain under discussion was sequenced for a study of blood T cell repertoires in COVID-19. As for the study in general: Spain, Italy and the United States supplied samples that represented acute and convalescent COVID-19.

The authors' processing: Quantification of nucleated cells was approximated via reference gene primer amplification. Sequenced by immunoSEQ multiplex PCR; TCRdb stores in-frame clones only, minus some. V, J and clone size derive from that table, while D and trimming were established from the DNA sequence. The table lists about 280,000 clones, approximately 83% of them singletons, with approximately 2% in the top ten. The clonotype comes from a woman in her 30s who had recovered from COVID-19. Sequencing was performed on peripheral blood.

The CDR3: CASSMGLEAYEQYF. The CDR3 DNA reads TGTGCCAGTAGTATGGGACTAGAAGCCTACGAGCAGTACTTC. The V call is TRBV19, the J call TRBJ2-7, with 8 bases identical to TRBD2. Germline V gene sequence: CDR1 LNHDA, CDR2 SQIVND (reference sequence). This CDR3 is 14 amino acids long. Unmatched junction bases numbered 3, after V lost 3 bases and J lost 2 bases.